This T cell receptor (beta chain) stems from a study of technical replicates of blood from a few donors. Generated by immunoSEQ multiplex PCR, the TCRdb table keeps only in-frame clones and is missing some. The table lists 85,000 to 90,000 clones, roughly 92% of them singletons. CDR1 and CDR2 (germline): SQVTM, ANQGSEA. The CDR3 runs 15 residues. Trimming removed 3 bases from V and 3 bases from J; junction bases left unmatched: 4. The chain recombines TRBV29-1 with TRBJ2-5; 13 nucleotides line up with TRBD2. The sequence came from a human donor in good health. Sequencing used T cells isolated from PBMCs. CDR3 sequence: CSVDSGLAGEETQYF. In DNA, the CDR3 is TGCAGCGTTGATTCCGGACTAGCGGGGGAAGAGACCCAGTACTTC.